These 16 T cell receptor beta chains were sequenced from one sample in a study of cytomegalovirus exposure and HLA in healthy donors. This PCR relied on a set of 60 Vbeta primers and 13 Jbeta primers. Using immunoSEQ multiplex PCR, the repertoire was profiled, and TCRdb retains in-frame clones only, with some absent. The sample lists about 160,000 clones; 80% were seen once. Sequencing was carried out using PBMCs. All receptors derive from a man in his late teens or twenties in good health and CMV-seropositive.

DNA of the CDR3: TGTGCCAGCAGTGAGGACAGGGGGCGTGAAAAACTGTTTTTT. Amino acids: CASSEDRGREKLFF. This rearrangement joins TRBV6-5 to TRBJ1-4, with 11 positions matching TRBD1. The CDR3 length is 14 residues. V lost 5 bases, J lost 7 bases, and 3 bases stayed unmatched. Germline loops: CDR1 MNHEY, CDR2 SVGAGI.

The rearrangement links TRBV5-1 to TRBJ1-1; D unresolved. Germline V gene lookup returns CDR1 SGHRS and CDR2 YFSETQ. This CDR3 is 14 amino acids long. The germline V and J ends were trimmed by 4 bases and 1 base, with 11 bases remaining between them. The CDR3 reads CASSPELQNTEAFF. The CDR3 region has the DNA TGCGCCAGCAGCCCGGAGCTGCAGAACACTGAAGCTTTCTTT.

V usage is TRBV7-9 and J usage is TRBJ2-1; TRBD2 matches 8 bases. This CDR3 has 16 residues. The germline V gene encodes CDR1 SEHNR and CDR2 FQNEAQ (reference sequence). The trim removed 5 bases at V and 10 bases at J, leaving 16 bases unmatched. The DNA of the CDR3 is TGTGCCAGCAGCCCCGGGGGGGAGGCGCTACAATGGGAGCAGTTCTTC. Amino acids: CASSPGGEALQWEQFF. Supplemented by reference TRBV7-9 and TRBJ2-1, the full variable domain reads DTGVSQNPRHKITKRGQNVTFRCDPISEHNRLYWYRQTLGQGPEFLTYFQNEAQLEKSRLLSDRFSAERPKGSFSTLEIQRTEQGDSAMYLCASSPGGEALQWEQFFGPGTRLTVL.

There are a few counts of this clone. The gene calls are TRBV6-6 and TRBJ1-2; D perhaps matches TRBD1 (5 bases). The germline gives CDR1 MNHNY, CDR2 SVGAGI (reference sequence). This CDR3 is 16 amino acids long. V was cut by 6 bases and J by 8 bases, with 25 bases left in between. CDR3 nucleotides: TGTGCCAGCAGCCCGAATTCCTCAGGGAACGGATACGGCTACACCTTC. Translating it yields CASSPNSSGNGYGYTF.

The chain recombines TRBV27 with TRBJ2-3, with D unresolved. The CDR3 loop spans 11 amino acids. V lost 3 bases and J lost 6, with 4 bases in between. Germline lookup yields CDR1 MNHEY and CDR2 SMNVEV (reference sequence). CDR3 bases: TGTGCCAGCAGTTTCGGGGATACGCAGTATTTT. Its protein is CASSFGDTQYF.

This clone was seen just once. The chain employs TRBV14 and TRBJ2-7; perhaps TRBD1 as D (6 bases). Per the germline V gene, CDR1 is SGHDN and CDR2 is FVKESK. This CDR3 has 16 residues. V was trimmed by 0 bases and J by 4 bases, leaving 16 bases between them. CDR3 amino acids: CASSQEPQNRVYEQYF. The DNA for the CDR3 is TGTGCCAGCAGCCAAGAGCCCCAAAACAGGGTTTACGAGCAGTACTTC.

V gene TRBV5-4 combines with J gene TRBJ1-6, with D perhaps matching TRBD1 (6 bases). Germline values: CDR1 SGHNT, CDR2 YYREEE (reference sequence). The CDR3 contains 12 residues. The V and J ends lost 7 bases and 7 bases respectively, with 9 bases between them. CDR3 loop: CASRTVNSPLHF. The CDR3 nucleotides are TGTGCCAGCCGGACAGTCAATTCACCCCTCCACTTT.

The chain is built from TRBV7-6 and TRBJ2-5; TRBD1 aligns across 8 bases. There are 14 residues in the CDR3. J lost 5 bases, V lost 1 base, and 3 bases had no gene match. Germline assignment: CDR1 SGHVS and CDR2 FNYEAQ. The CDR3 DNA sequence: TGTGCCAGCAGCTTAGGGACAGGGAGGGAGACCCAGTACTTC. Translating it yields CASSLGTGRETQYF. Supplemented by reference TRBV7-6 and TRBJ2-5, the full variable domain reads GAGVSQSPRYKVTKRGQDVALRCDPISGHVSLYWYRQALGQGPEFLTYFNYEAQQDKSGLPNDRFSAERPEGSISTLTIQRTEQRDSAMYRCASSLGTGRETQYFGPGTRLLVL.

This clone has more than one count but fewer than ten. The chain joins TRBV7-9 to TRBJ2-3, with 9 bases matching TRBD1. The germline V gene has CDR1 SEHNR and CDR2 FQNEAQ (reference sequence). The CDR3 sequence is 17 residues long. The V gene end was trimmed by 3 bases and the J gene end by 6 bases; junction bases not matched to a gene: 13. The CDR3 bases are TGTGCCAGCAGCTTTACAGAAGGGACAGGGATGATTGATACGCAGTATTTT. As protein: CASSFTEGTGMIDTQYF. Looking up the rest from reference TRBV7-9 and TRBJ2-3 gives the full variable domain: DTGVSQNPRHKITKRGQNVTFRCDPISEHNRLYWYRQTLGQGPEFLTYFQNEAQLEKSRLLSDRFSAERPKGSFSTLEIQRTEQGDSAMYLCASSFTEGTGMIDTQYFGPGTRLTVL.

The V and J genes are TRBV25-1 and TRBJ1-1, with 8 bases identical to TRBD1. V was clipped by 5 bases and J by 4 bases; unmatched bases: 9. The CDR3 loop spans 15 amino acids. Germline V gene data show CDR1 as MGHDK and CDR2 as SYGVNS. The CDR3 here is CASSSSRTGSTEAFF. In DNA, the CDR3 is TGTGCCAGCAGTAGCTCTAGGACAGGGAGCACTGAAGCTTTCTTT.

The V call is TRBV7-9, the J call TRBJ1-1; unclear D gene. Germline loops: CDR1 SEHNR, CDR2 FQNEAQ (reference sequence). The ends were cut back, 5 bases at V and 7 bases at J, with 11 bases in the middle. The CDR3 is 12 amino acids. Here the CDR3 reads CASSDVSGEAFF. The CDR3 nucleotides are TGTGCCAGCAGCGACGTCAGCGGTGAAGCTTTCTTT.

The chain joins TRBV10-2 to TRBJ1-5; TRBD1 aligns across 7 bases. V lost 4 bases and J lost 0; bases outside the gene matches: 9. The length of the CDR3 is 17 residues. In germline, CDR1 is WSHSY, CDR2 SAAADI. CDR3 nucleotides: TGCGCCAGCAGTGGGACAGGAGTACATCATAGCAATCAGCCCCAGCATTTT. Amino acid sequence: CASSGTGVHHSNQPQHF.

The rearrangement joins TRBV7-9 to TRBJ2-1; 10 bases align to TRBD1. Germline CDR1 reads SEHNR; CDR2 reads FQNEAQ (reference sequence). The CDR3 length is 15 residues. With 5 bases clipped from V and 4 bases from J, the junction kept 5 bases outside the gene matches. The CDR3 DNA sequence: TGTGCCAGCAGCCTACGGACAGGGGGTTACAATGAGCAGTTCTTC. It encodes CASSLRTGGYNEQFF.

This clone was seen only once. The gene calls are TRBV5-1 and TRBJ2-1, with 13 bases fitting TRBD2. Looked up from germline, CDR1 is SGHRS and CDR2 is YFSETQ. J lost 0 bases, V lost 5 bases, and 8 bases had no gene match. This CDR3 contains 18 residues. The CDR3 loop is CASRGGLAGRSSYNEQFF. The CDR3 bases are TGCGCCAGCAGGGGGGGACTAGCGGGGAGGAGCTCCTACAATGAGCAGTTCTTC.

The gene calls are TRBV4-2 and TRBJ2-7; TRBD1 agrees at 12 bases. V lost 3 bases and J lost 7; bases outside the gene matches: 7. The CDR3 spans 15 residues. The germline gives CDR1 LGHNA, CDR2 YNFKEQ. The CDR3 reads CASSHRDRGHVEQYF. CDR3 DNA: TGTGCCAGCAGCCACAGGGACAGGGGGCATGTTGAGCAGTACTTC.

The rearrangement links TRBV5-1 to TRBJ2-5; D might be TRBD1 (5 bases). The end of the DNA aligns better with TRBJ2-7, so the J call may be wrong. The germline V gene has CDR1 SGHRS and CDR2 YFSETQ. The CDR3 consists of 15 residues. CDR3 sequence (DNA): TGCGCCAGCAGCTTGGACACTGGGGCAGTCTACGAGCAGTACTTC. Translation: CASSLDTGAVYEQYF.